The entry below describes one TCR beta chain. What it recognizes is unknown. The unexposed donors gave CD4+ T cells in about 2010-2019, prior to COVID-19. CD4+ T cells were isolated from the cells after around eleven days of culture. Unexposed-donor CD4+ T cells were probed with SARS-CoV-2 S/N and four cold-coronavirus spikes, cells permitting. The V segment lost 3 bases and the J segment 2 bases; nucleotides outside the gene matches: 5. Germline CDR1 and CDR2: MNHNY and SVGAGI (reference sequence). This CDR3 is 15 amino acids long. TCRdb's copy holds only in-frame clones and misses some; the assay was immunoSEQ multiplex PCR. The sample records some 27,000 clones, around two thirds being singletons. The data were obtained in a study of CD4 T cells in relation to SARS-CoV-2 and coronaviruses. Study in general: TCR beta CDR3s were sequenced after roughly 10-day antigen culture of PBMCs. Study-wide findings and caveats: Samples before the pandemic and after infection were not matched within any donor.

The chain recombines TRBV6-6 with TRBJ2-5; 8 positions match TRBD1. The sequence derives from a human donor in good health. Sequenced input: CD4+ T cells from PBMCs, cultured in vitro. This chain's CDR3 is CASSYYGQGQETQYF. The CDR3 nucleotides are TGTGCCAGCAGTTATTACGGACAGGGACAAGAGACCCAGTACTTC.